The rows below give T cell receptor beta chains drawn from one sample of a study of shared clonotypes between healthy human individuals. The table came from immunoSEQ multiplex PCR; TCRdb's copy has only in-frame clones and leaves some out. The sample carries under 2,500,000 clones, 90% to 96% recorded once. Specimen: naive CD4+ T cells sorted from blood. These receptors were obtained from a man aged 18 to 29 in good health. Each CDR3 is given with its conserved first and last residue. A D gene is named only where the DNA matches it firmly. A row's size may be missing; if present it is once, few, many or a size class.

TRBV19	-	TRBJ1-4	-	TGTGCCAGTAGTATCGCCGGGACACCCGGTACGCATTTT	CASSIAGTPGTHF
TRBV6-1	-	TRBJ2-7	-	TGTGCCAGCAGTGAAAGGTACGAGCAGTACTTC	CASSERYEQYF
TRBV30	-	TRBJ2-7	-	TGTGCCTGGAGTGTAATCGGAGGGGCCGGCGAGCAGTACTTC	CAWSVIGGAGEQYF
TRBV12-5	-	TRBJ2-3	-	TGTGCTAGTGGTTTGGTAGTAGCGCCTAGCACAGATACGCAGTATTTT	CASGLVVAPSTDTQYF
TRBV11-3	-	TRBJ2-7	-	TGTGCCAGCAGCCCTCAGGGGAACGACTACGAGCAGTACTTC	CASSPQGNDYEQYF
TRBV30	TRBD1	TRBJ1-6	-	TGTGCCTGGGCGACAGGGAAGTTGGGGTTATCGGGTTCACCCCTCCACTTT	CAWATGKLGLSGSPLHF
TRBV5-3	-	TRBJ1-2	-	TGTGCCAGAAGCCCGCCCAAGCAGGGACCTTATGGCTACACCTTC	CARSPPKQGPYGYTF
TRBV25-1	-	TRBJ1-3	-	TGTGCCAGCAGTGAATTTCGGATCGGCTCCTCTGGAAACACCATATATTTT	CASSEFRIGSSGNTIYF
TRBV6-1	-	TRBJ1-1	-	TGTGCCAGCAGTGTAACAGGACAGAACACTGAAGCTTTCTTT	CASSVTGQNTEAFF
TRBV6-5	TRBD1	TRBJ1-6	-	TGTGCCAGCAGTCAGCAACAGGGGAATTCACCCCTCCACTTT	CASSQQQGNSPLHF
TRBV9	-	TRBJ2-7	-	TGTGCCAGCAGCGTAGAGGGAGAACACACCTACGAGCAGTACTTC	CASSVEGEHTYEQYF
TRBV19	-	TRBJ2-5	once	TGTGCCAGTAGTGGTGAGGTCGGGGGTTTGGAGACCCAGTACTTC	CASSGEVGGLETQYF
TRBV2	-	TRBJ2-3	-	TGTGCCAGCAGTGATAGGGGTAGAGATACGCAGTATTTT	CASSDRGRDTQYF
TRBV6-5	-	TRBJ1-1	few	TGTGCCAGCAGAAGACAGTTTGAAGCTTTCTTT	CASRRQFEAFF
TRBV9	TRBD1	TRBJ1-1	-	TGTGCCAGCAGCGTAGATACAGGGGCATTCACTGAAGCTTTCTTT	CASSVDTGAFTEAFF
TRBV10-1	-	TRBJ1-1	-	TGCGCCAGCAGTAGGAACCCGGGGGGCACTGAAGCTTTCTTT	CASSRNPGGTEAFF
TRBV5-1	TRBD1	TRBJ1-3	-	TGCGCCAGCAGCTCGACAGGGGGAGCTGGAAACACCATATATTTT	CASSSTGGAGNTIYF
TRBV30	-	TRBJ2-3	-	TGTGCCTGGAAAACTGGACAGCTCACAGATACGCAGTATTTT	CAWKTGQLTDTQYF
TRBV30	TRBD1	TRBJ1-3	-	TGTGCCTGGAGTTTGGGGACAGGGATAGGAAACACCATATATTTT	CAWSLGTGIGNTIYF
TRBV5-5	-	TRBJ1-2	-	TGTGCCAGCAGCTTGGACTCGGGCGGCTATGGCTACACCTTC	CASSLDSGGYGYTF
TRBV7-6	-	TRBJ2-5	-	TGTGCCAGCAGCTTAGCTGTAGGGGGTACTACCGGTGAGACCCAGTACTTC	CASSLAVGGTTGETQYF
TRBV9	-	TRBJ1-1	-	TGTGCCAGCAGCCCCTACGGGACATCGACCACTGAAGCTTTCTTT	CASSPYGTSTTEAFF
TRBV10-3	TRBD1	TRBJ2-7	-	TGTGCCATCAGTGAGGACAGGGAGTCCCAGCAGTACTTC	CAISEDRESQQYF
TRBV15	TRBD2	TRBJ2-7	-	TGTGCCACCAGCAGAGATAGCGGGAGGGTACACGAGCAGTACTTC	CATSRDSGRVHEQYF
TRBV29-1	TRBD1	TRBJ1-2	once	TGCAGCGTTGAAGTAGGGGGGACAGGCTATGGCTACACCTTC	CSVEVGGTGYGYTF
TRBV14	-	TRBJ2-5	-	TGTGCCAGCAGTCGAGCTCAAGAGACCCAGTACTTC	CASSRAQETQYF
TRBV5-1	-	TRBJ2-7	-	TGCGCCAGCAGCTCTCCCGGGGGCGTGCAGTACTTC	CASSSPGGVQYF
TRBV15	-	TRBJ1-5	once	TGTGCCACCAGCAGGACGGGCTGGTATAGCAATCAGCCCCAGCATTTT	CATSRTGWYSNQPQHF
TRBV19	-	TRBJ2-7	-	TGTGCCAGACCCCGCCCGCCCTACGAGCAGTACTTC	CARPRPPYEQYF
TRBV7-9	-	TRBJ1-1	-	TGTGCCAGCAGCTTGCGGGGGCCGACGAACACTGAAGCTTTCTTT	CASSLRGPTNTEAFF
TRBV27	-	TRBJ2-7	-	TGTGCCAGCAGGTCCCCTCGGCAGGGTACCTACGAGCAGTACTTC	CASRSPRQGTYEQYF
TRBV18	-	TRBJ1-1	-	TGTGCCAGCTCACCCGCCCTTCTTGCGAACACTGAAGCTTTCTTT	CASSPALLANTEAFF
TRBV25-1	-	TRBJ1-4	-	TGTGCCAGCAGTCAACAGGGTGAAGTACAAAAACTGTTTTTT	CASSQQGEVQKLFF
TRBV27	-	TRBJ2-5	-	TGTGCCAGCAGTTTATATCTGGCAGGGGATGAGACCCAGTACTTC	CASSLYLAGDETQYF
TRBV2	-	TRBJ2-3	-	TGTGCCAGCAGTGTACCTACTAGCACAGATACGCAGTATTTT	CASSVPTSTDTQYF
TRBV5-1	-	TRBJ2-7	-	TGCGCCAGCAGCTTATTAGGGGATCTCTCCTACGAGCAGTACTTC	CASSLLGDLSYEQYF
TRBV5-1	-	TRBJ2-5	-	TGCGCCAGCAGCTTCTCCACGGCCCAAGAGACCCAGTACTTC	CASSFSTAQETQYF